This T cell receptor (beta chain) comes out of a study of spatial heterogeneity in lung cancer. Across the study: In cases with available follow-up PBMC samples, these were sequenced at a median of about 25 months after resection. Study-level points and caveats: Blood contained ubiquitous expanded tumor TCRs more at resection than at follow-up.

MiXCR, run by TCRdb on the 5' RACE reads, gives a single entry per CDR3 protein. The data hold about 52,000 distinct CDR3 sequences, with around 7.7% observed a single time. Regarding time point: blood at routine non-recurrence follow-up after resection. Extraction of whole RNA from tumor, nontumor lung or frozen PBMC preceded unsorted sequencing. The CDR3 covers 12 residues. V was shortened by 7 bases and J by 2 bases, with 10 bases between the two germline ends. Per germline, CDR1 DFQATT and CDR2 SNEGSKA (reference sequence). This clonotype was observed at least ten times. Its antigen is still unknown.

The sample consisted of PBMCs, taken at follow-up. The chain is built from TRBV20-1 and TRBJ2-3; D may be TRBD2 (6 bases). The clonotype comes from a female donor with early-stage non-small cell lung cancer. The DNA for the CDR3 is TGCAGTGTAGGAGGGGACACAGATACGCAGTATTTT. It codes for CSVGGDTDTQYF.